This paragraph covers one T cell receptor (beta chain) sequence. The entry originates in a study of T cell responses to AZD1222 COVID-19 vaccine. Trimming stripped 3 bases from V and 1 base from J, with 12 bases between. The CDR3 has 15 amino acids. Germline CDR1 reads SGHTA; CDR2 reads FQGNSA. Some clones are missing from TCRdb's copy, which holds only in-frame ones; the method was immunoSEQ multiplex PCR. The profile covers around 67,000 clones, with around 84% appearing a single time and under 8% taken by the ten largest. Sequences were derived from peripheral blood, sampled on day 0 of AZD1222 vaccination. The TCR comes from an adult in good health. The chain joins TRBV7-2 to TRBJ1-1, with no clear D. The CDR3 nucleotides read TGTGCCAGCAGCTTGTGGGAAGGCCGGAACACTGAAGCTTTCTTT. Its translation is CASSLWEGRNTEAFF.